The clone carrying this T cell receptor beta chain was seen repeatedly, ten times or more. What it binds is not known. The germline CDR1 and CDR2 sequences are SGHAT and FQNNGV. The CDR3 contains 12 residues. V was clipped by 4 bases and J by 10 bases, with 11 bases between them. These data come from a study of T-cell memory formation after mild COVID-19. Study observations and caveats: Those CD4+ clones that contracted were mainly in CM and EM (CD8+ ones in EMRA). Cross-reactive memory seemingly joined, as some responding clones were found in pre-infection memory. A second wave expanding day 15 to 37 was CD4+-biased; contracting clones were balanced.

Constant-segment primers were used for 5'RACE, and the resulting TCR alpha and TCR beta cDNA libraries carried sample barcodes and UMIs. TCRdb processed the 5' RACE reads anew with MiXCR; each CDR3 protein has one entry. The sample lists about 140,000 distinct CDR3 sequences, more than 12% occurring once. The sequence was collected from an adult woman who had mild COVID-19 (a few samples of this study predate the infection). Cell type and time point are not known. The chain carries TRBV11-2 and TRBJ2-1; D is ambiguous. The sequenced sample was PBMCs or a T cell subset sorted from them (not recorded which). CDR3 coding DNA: TGTGCCAGCAGCTCCCCGATGTGGGAGCAGTTCTTC. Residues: CASSSPMWEQFF.